The 30 T cell receptor beta chains below come from one sample, sequenced in a study of graft-versus-host responses after intestinal transplantation. TCRdb keeps only in-frame clones here, not all; method: immunoSEQ multiplex PCR. The sample contains some 40,000 clones, roughly 90% of which appear only once. The sequencing here drew on PBMCs, taken 524 days after transplant. The receptors here all came from a human patient who received an intestinal transplant, so some T cells may come from the graft donor.

The chain combines TRBV4-1 with TRBJ1-5; no clear D. The germline V gene encodes CDR1 MGHRA and CDR2 YSYEKL. V shed 3 bases and J shed 0 bases, with 9 bases lying between them. This CDR3 spans 15 amino acids. CDR3 DNA sequence: TGCGCCAGCAGCCAGGCAGAGTATAGCAATCAGCCCCAGCATTTT. Protein sequence: CASSQAEYSNQPQHF.

This CDR3 reads CASSSTLNEQFF. For the CDR3, the DNA is TGTGCCAGCAGTTCGACCCTCAATGAGCAGTTCTTC. The V and J genes are TRBV28 and TRBJ2-1; D is undetermined. Germline V gene data show CDR1 as MDHEN and CDR2 as SYDVKM. This CDR3 spans 12 amino acids. V gave up 4 bases and J gave up 6 bases, with 7 bases separating them.

V and J are TRBV7-8 and TRBJ1-1; D might be TRBD1 (6 bases). V lost 3 bases and J 0 bases, leaving 17 bases between the germline ends. The CDR3 is 17 amino acids. Germline loops: CDR1 SGHVS, CDR2 FQNEAQ. The CDR3 sequence is CASSFRGPGAMNTEAFF. Here the CDR3 DNA reads TGTGCCAGCAGCTTTAGGGGCCCAGGGGCCATGAACACTGAAGCTTTCTTT.

This sequence joins TRBV30 and TRBJ1-6; D remains ambiguous. Germline-derived CDR1 and CDR2 are GTSNPN and SVGIG (reference sequence). The CDR3 runs to 13 residues. Trimming removed 3 bases from V and 6 bases from J, with 9 bases in between. CDR3 nucleotide sequence: TGTGCCTGGAGGGCAGGACCTAATTCACCCCTCCACTTT. Amino acids: CAWRAGPNSPLHF.

The chain links TRBV19 to TRBJ2-3; D remains ambiguous. The V end was cut by 1 base, the J end by 3 bases, with 11 bases between. The CDR3 is 15 amino acids. Germline CDR1 LNHDA, CDR2 SQIVND (reference sequence). The CDR3 here is CASSIVSAVTDTQYF. The DNA of the CDR3 is TGTGCCAGTAGTATAGTTTCGGCAGTTACAGATACGCAGTATTTT.

Here the CDR3 DNA reads TGCGCCAGCAGCTTGGCCCGAAGGATGGACGAGCAGTACTTC. Encoded protein: CASSLARRMDEQYF. This rearrangement joins TRBV5-1 to TRBJ2-7, with D unresolved. The CDR3 sequence is 14 residues long. Trimming took off 0 bases at V and 5 bases at J, with 12 bases between the two ends. Germline V gives CDR1 SGHRS, CDR2 YFSETQ.

This clone turned up a few times. The J gene is TRBJ1-1, the V gene TRBV18; perhaps TRBD1 as D (6 bases). Germline lookup yields CDR1 KGHSH and CDR2 LQKENI. Trimming stripped 2 bases from V and 1 base from J, with 17 bases between. CDR3 length: 17 amino acids. CDR3 sequence (DNA): TGTGCCAGCTCACCAACCGGGGGGATGACAGGGAACACTGAAGCTTTCTTT. The encoded protein is CASSPTGGMTGNTEAFF.

The J gene is TRBJ1-1, the V gene TRBV4-1; a possible D gene is TRBD1 (5 bases). This CDR3 spans 16 amino acids. V dropped 3 bases and J dropped 14 bases, with 28 bases sitting between them. From germline, CDR1 is MGHRA and CDR2 YSYEKL. CDR3 protein: CASSQLGDAGPRGAFF. The CDR3 DNA is TGCGCCAGCAGCCAGCTAGGGGACGCGGGACCCAGAGGAGCCTTCTTT.

The CDR3 protein is CAISESGTRDEQYF. DNA of the CDR3: TGTGCCATCAGTGAGTCGGGGACAAGGGACGAGCAGTACTTC. The genes are TRBV10-3 and TRBJ2-7; D might be TRBD1 (6 bases). The CDR3 extends over 14 amino acids. The germline gives CDR1 ENHRY, CDR2 SYGVKD. V lost 0 bases and J lost 5, with 11 bases in between.

The rearrangement uses TRBV7-9 and TRBJ2-5, with D uncertain. The V and J ends lost 4 bases and 2 bases respectively, with 5 bases between them. Germline CDR1 and CDR2: SEHNR and FQNEAQ (reference sequence). The CDR3 is 12 amino acids. The CDR3 is CASSSRQETQYF. In nucleotides, the CDR3 is TGTGCCAGCAGCTCTAGACAAGAGACCCAGTACTTC.

The gene calls are TRBV28 and TRBJ1-4; TRBD1 is a possible D gene (6 bases). Looked up from germline, CDR1 is MDHEN and CDR2 is SYDVKM. The CDR3 contains 14 residues. Trimming cost V 6 bases and J 3 bases, with 11 bases left between them. CDR3 DNA sequence: TGTGCCAGCAGCCTACAGGGATCTAATGAAAAACTGTTTTTT. Its translation: CASSLQGSNEKLFF. The full variable domain, completed using reference TRBV28 and TRBJ1-4, is DVKVTQSSRYLVKRTGEKVFLECVQDMDHENMFWYRQDPGLGLRLIYFSYDVKMKEKGDIPEGYSVSREKKERFSLILESASTNQTSMYLCASSLQGSNEKLFFGSGTQLSVL.

V gene TRBV5-5 combines with J gene TRBJ2-5, with D perhaps assigned TRBD1 or TRBD2 (5 bases each). This CDR3 is built from 17 residues. V lost 4 bases to trimming and J lost 3 bases, with 22 bases between them. CDR1 SGHKS and CDR2 YYEKEE come from the germline V gene (reference sequence). The CDR3 sequence: CASSPPLWTPEEETQYF. The CDR3 DNA reads TGTGCCAGCAGCCCCCCCTTATGGACACCGGAGGAAGAGACCCAGTACTTC.

This chain uses TRBV11-2 with TRBJ2-3, with D uncertain. The CDR3 totals 14 residues. The V gene's germline CDR1 is SGHAT and CDR2 FQNNGV. The V end was cut by 1 base, the J end by 2 bases, with 7 bases between. The CDR3 spells CASSLGVPTDTQYF. CDR3 coding DNA: TGTGCCAGCAGCTTAGGGGTACCCACAGATACGCAGTATTTT.

The rearrangement links TRBV27 to TRBJ2-2, with D uncertain. CDR1 is MNHEY, CDR2 SMNVEV, per germline (reference sequence). CDR3 size: 15 residues. V was clipped by 7 bases and J by 1 base, with 13 bases between them. CDR3 DNA: TGTGCCAGCAAGATAGCTCTTTTGAACACCGGGGAGCTGTTTTTT. Its translation is CASKIALLNTGELFF.

The J gene is TRBJ1-1, the V gene TRBV7-8, with TRBD1 identical over 7 bases. The junction had 3 bases not matched to a gene; V was cut back by 1 base and J by 1 base. CDR1 and CDR2 from the germline V gene are SGHVS and FQNEAQ. This CDR3 spans 15 amino acids. CDR3 sequence: CASSLVGTENTEAFF. CDR3 DNA sequence: TGTGCCAGCAGCTTAGTAGGGACAGAGAACACTGAAGCTTTCTTT.

J is TRBJ2-1 and V is TRBV7-6; 8 bases fit TRBD2. The CDR3 runs 16 residues. J was trimmed by 0 bases and V by 4 bases; bases with no gene match: 5. Germline assignment: CDR1 SGHVS and CDR2 FNYEAQ. Here the CDR3 reads CASSSFGLASYNEQFF. CDR3 nucleotides: TGTGCCAGCAGCTCCTTCGGACTAGCCTCCTACAATGAGCAGTTCTTC.

The chain carries TRBV4-3 and TRBJ2-4, with 8 positions matching TRBD2. Germline CDR1 is LGHNA and CDR2 is YSLEER. CDR3 length equals 16 residues. Losses at the gene ends were 2 bases for V and 6 bases for J; bases not matched to a gene: 9. CDR3 nucleotides: TGCGCCAGCAGCCAAAGCCGGACGAGCGGGGGAAACATTCAGTACTTC. Its protein product is CASSQSRTSGGNIQYF.

This chain joins TRBV5-1 and TRBJ1-2; D gene uncertain. Germline CDR1 reads SGHRS; CDR2 reads YFSETQ. Trimming removed 0 bases at V and 7 bases at J, with 13 bases between. The CDR3 has 14 residues. CDR3 DNA sequence: TGCGCCAGCAGCTTGGCCCCACAGAACAGTGGCTACACCTTC. Its translation: CASSLAPQNSGYTF.

This clone was seen just once. At one end, the junction sequence differs from germline, possibly due to a read error. V and J are TRBV20-1 and TRBJ2-1, with D unresolved. This CDR3 contains 11 residues. The V gene's germline CDR1 is DFQATT and CDR2 SNEGSKA (reference sequence). In DNA, the CDR3 is TGCAGTGCCCAGCTGGATACAATGTCGATCTTC. Its protein is CSAQLDTMSIF.

The V gene is TRBV28, the J gene TRBJ1-1; D is undetermined. Per germline, CDR1 MDHEN and CDR2 SYDVKM. This CDR3 is built from 14 residues. The germline V and J ends were trimmed by 6 bases and 0 bases, with 11 bases remaining between them. CDR3 sequence reads: CASRISQVNTEAFF. Here the CDR3 DNA reads TGTGCCAGCAGAATAAGCCAGGTGAACACTGAAGCTTTCTTT.

The chain links TRBV7-2 to TRBJ1-5, with a possible D match to TRBD1 (6 bases). The V gene lost 2 bases and the J gene lost 4 bases, with 9 bases spanning the gap. CDR3 length equals 14 residues. Germline V CDR1 and CDR2: SGHTA, FQGNSA. The CDR3 sequence: CASSLRQENQPQHF. For the CDR3, the DNA is TGTGCCAGCAGCTTAAGACAGGAGAATCAGCCCCAGCATTTT.

The chain recombines TRBV6-1 with TRBJ2-7; weak D call: TRBD1 (6 bases). The germline V gene has CDR1 MNHNS and CDR2 SASEGT. Trimming shortened V by 2 bases and J by 3 bases, and 11 bases separated the two germline ends. The length of the CDR3 is 14 residues. The CDR3 nucleotides read TGTGCCAGCAGTGAACAGGGGTTCCGCTACGAGCAGTACTTC. Translating it yields CASSEQGFRYEQYF.

V is TRBV1 and J is TRBJ1-1. TRBV1 is designated a pseudogene. CDR3 length equals 15 residues. CDR3 coding DNA: TGCACCAGCAGCCCGGGACTCCCAGAGGGAACTGAAGCTTTCTTT. Translating it yields CTSSPGLPEGTEAFF.

Notes on this clone: The same CDR3 is also encoded by other DNA sequences in this sample. This chain uses TRBV28 with TRBJ1-1; D is unresolved. The germline V and J ends were trimmed by 5 bases and 1 base, with 5 bases remaining between them. The CDR3 consists of 12 residues. CDR1 and CDR2 from the germline V gene are MDHEN and SYDVKM. The CDR3 reads CASSPGNTEAFF. The CDR3 nucleotides are TGTGCCAGCAGTCCAGGGAACACTGAAGCTTTCTTT.

V and J are TRBV4-3 and TRBJ1-6; TRBD1 aligns across 9 bases. The CDR3 totals 15 residues. The germline gives CDR1 LGHNA, CDR2 YSLEER. Losses at the gene ends were 3 bases for V and 7 bases for J; bases not matched to a gene: 4. The CDR3 reads CASSHRDRDNSPLHF. The CDR3 DNA reads as TGCGCCAGCAGCCACCGGGACAGGGACAATTCACCCCTCCACTTT.

This chain connects TRBV5-1 to TRBJ1-3; D possibly corresponds to TRBD1 (6 bases). The V gene's germline CDR1 is SGHRS and CDR2 YFSETQ. The V end lost 0 bases, the J end lost 1 base, and 11 bases lay between the germline ends. The CDR3 covers 16 residues. CDR3 sequence: CASSLGLQGSGNTIYF. The DNA for the CDR3 is TGCGCCAGCAGCTTGGGGCTACAGGGATCTGGAAACACCATATATTTT. Filled out from reference TRBV5-1 and TRBJ1-3, the complete variable domain reads KAGVTQTPRYLIKTRGQQVTLSCSPISGHRSVSWYQQTPGQGLQFLFEYFSETQRNKGNFPGRFSGRQFSNSRSEMNVSTLELGDSALYLCASSLGLQGSGNTIYFGEGSWLTVV.

This clone was recorded once. This chain joins TRBV7-2 and TRBJ2-7; perhaps TRBD1 as D (6 bases). Germline-derived CDR1 and CDR2 are SGHTA and FQGNSA. Trimming left V 0 bases short and J 5 bases short, with 14 bases between. The CDR3 extends over 15 amino acids. Written as DNA, the CDR3 is TGTGCCAGCAGCTTAGCCGGGACAAAAATCCACGAGCAGTACTTC. As protein: CASSLAGTKIHEQYF.

V and J are TRBV5-6 and TRBJ2-5; 15 bases agree with TRBD2. The CDR3 is 15 residues long. Germline lookup yields CDR1 SGHDT and CDR2 YYEEEE. The V segment lost 4 bases and the J segment 5 bases; nucleotides outside the gene matches: 3. The CDR3 region has the DNA TGTGCCAGCAGCGGGACTAGCGGGAGGCGGGAGACCCAGTACTTC. Protein: CASSGTSGRRETQYF.

With regard to this clone: Other DNA sequences within the sample encode an identical CDR3. The chain uses TRBV9 and TRBJ2-1, with TRBD2 as a possible D gene (7 bases). The V and J ends lost 2 bases and 0 bases respectively, with 12 bases between them. Germline V lookup: CDR1 SGDLS, CDR2 YYNGEE. The CDR3 has 16 amino acids. The CDR3 sequence is CASSVSGGSSYNEQFF. Written as DNA, the CDR3 is TGTGCCAGCAGCGTCTCGGGGGGCAGCTCCTACAATGAGCAGTTCTTC.

The CDR3 bases are TGCAGCGTTGAGAAACAGGGGGCTGGATCCTACGAGCAGTACTTC. Its protein product is CSVEKQGAGSYEQYF. The rearrangement links TRBV29-1 to TRBJ2-7, with 9 bases lining up with TRBD1. The CDR3 contains 15 residues. Losses at the gene ends were 3 bases for V and 1 base for J; bases not matched to a gene: 7. CDR1 is SQVTM, CDR2 ANQGSEA, per germline.